This TCR beta chain was sequenced during a study of human T cells and chemical hapten exposure (dated by TCRdb to the early 2020s). About the full investigation: For sensitization, 2% DPC in acetone was applied to a roughly 2 cm by roughly 2 cm area of upper inner arm skin. Alopecia areata with under or over 50% scalp involvement, alopecia totalis and alopecia universalis were represented in the patient cohort, which was mostly female. Blood for TCR sequencing was provided by twenty-nine alopecia patients at one to four time points (pre-sensitization, 2, 6 and 24 weeks). Blood samples were taken from patients before sensitization (week 0) and at 2, 6 and about 24 weeks after DPC sensitization. Patch testing was done on the upper back using Finn chambers containing 0.01% DPC, and results were scored after 6 days according to International Contact Dermatitis Research Group standards. Throughout the roughly 25-week study period, patients were also given weekly therapeutic DPC doses on the scalp. The study tracked peripheral blood TCR repertoire changes in vivo during primary and secondary sensitization to the hapten diphenylcyclopropenone (DPC) in alopecia patients. The libraries were sequenced as a pool, and the TCR yield per sample differed mostly because of small variations in library volumes within the pool. Paper-wide results and their limitations: Alopecia, a presumed autoimmune disease, was present in all patients, so the immune response of the patients might differ from that of healthy individuals. Significantly more large CDR3 similarity clusters were formed by expanded TCRs than by pre-sensitization or healthy control sets, consistent with antigen-driven responses. After repeated subsampling, the strength of the expansion versus patch-test correlation and the threshold at which it became significant changed. DPC sensitization did not change the number of TCRs with a frequency above 1 in 1000, and there was no evidence of changes in global repertoire structure. A positive correlation was found between the number of PT1 expanded TCRs and patch test score, with significance reached at thresholds 8, 16 and 32 but not 4.

Taken with the paper, the label for time point translates to: patch test 1, 2 weeks after DPC sensitization. The meaning of the sample's treatment or condition label: therapeutic diphenylcyclopropenone sensitization with weekly scalp DPC. Blood at each patch-test visit was drawn before the patch test was applied. Eligible patients were aged 18 to 70, diagnosed with alopecia, deemed suitable for DPC therapy, and excluded if pregnant. Unfractionated whole blood was collected in Tempus Blood RNA tubes, and total RNA was extracted from that blood. Libraries were made using RACE. TCRdb lists the instrument as NextSeq 500. During library preparation, unique molecular identifiers were attached to individual cDNA molecules so that TCRs could be counted in a quantitative, reproducible way. From each blood RNA sample, both TCR alpha and TCR beta chains were sequenced. The paper's processing steps were these. The median number of TCRs per sample was 90,000 to 100,000, ranging from 23,224 to 690,600. The Decombinator software suite was used to annotate V, J and CDR3 in the TCR reads. For PS versus PT1 abundance plots, all samples were subsampled to the same number of TCRs (28,000). TCRs were defined as expanded if absent before sensitization and observed at least eight times at the 2-week time point. TCRdb ran its own pipeline on the public reads, namely fastp trimming at Q25 and MiXCR clone calling, and kept in-frame beta chains. Rows with a matching CDR3 protein are joined into one entry that keeps the most common DNA and genes. The V and J calls reflect TCRdb's pipeline rather than the authors' work. The sample table holds approximately 110,000 distinct CDR3 sequences, of which 8% to 13% were seen once. 3.5% of the sample is taken by the ten largest.

This clonotype was observed a handful of times. Its cognate antigen has yet to be identified. No clone much larger than this one lies a single base away; base qualities are absent. The source is a woman between 40 and 50 years old with alopecia areata. Some clones in this sample may be carry-over from other donors' samples. The specimen was whole blood, collected in connection with sensitization to the hapten diphenylcyclopropenone (DPC).

The sequenced DNA: TGTGCCAGCAGCCAAGTTAGCGCCTACACAGATACGCAGTATTTT. Translated, it gives CASSQVSAYTDTQYF. The rearrangement combines TRBV3-1 with TRBJ2-3; TRBD2 is a weak D gene call, 5 bases matching. The CDR3 numbers 15 residues from cysteine through phenylalanine. The CDR3 DNA has 45 bases and is translated from base 1. From a lookup of the germline V gene (reference sequence), CDR1 and CDR2 are LGHDT and YNNKEL. Trimming takes 1 base from V and 2 bases from J, and the germline ends sit 10 bases apart.